A single sample gave rise to the 2 T cell receptor beta chains below, sequenced in a study of T cells in Graves' hyperthyroidism and ophthalmopathy (dated by TCRdb to about 2019). The method behind the library was multiplex PCR. The data were produced on an Illumina HiSeq 2000. The TCR beta CDR3 regions were amplified from the RNA transcripts. For the first round of RT-PCR on the TCR CDR3, the HTBI primer set was used together with the Qiagen OneStep RT-PCR kit. TCRdb reworked the public reads: Q25 trimming with fastp, MiXCR clone assembly, productive beta chains retained. Every distinct CDR3 protein forms one entry, paired with its most common genes and DNA. The sample data list roughly 380,000 distinct CDR3 sequences, and less than 20% of these were observed just once. Of the sample, 15% to 19% is held by the ten largest clones. The sequenced material came from blood. Source of these receptors: a woman aged 40 to 50 with Graves' ophthalmopathy.

In its sample, this clonotype was seen many times. This may be a read error, as it is one base from a much larger clone. The chain is built from TRBV28 and TRBJ2-7; D possibly corresponds to TRBD1 (6 bases). Germline values: CDR1 MDHEN, CDR2 SYDVKM. This CDR3 contains 15 residues. Deletions cut 8 bases from V and 6 bases from J, with 23 bases between. The CDR3 DNA sequence: TGTGCCAGCGGTGCGAACAGGGCAGGACTCCCCGAGCAGTACTTC. Its protein is CASGANRAGLPEQYF.

The chain combines TRBV12-3 or TRBV12-4 with TRBJ2-7; TRBD1 matches 10 bases. The V gene end was trimmed by 3 bases and the J gene end by 7 bases; junction bases not matched to a gene: 6. This CDR3 is 14 amino acids long. The CDR3 region is CASSLTGGLFEQYF. The CDR3 DNA reads TGTGCCAGCAGTTTGACAGGGGGCCTCTTTGAGCAGTACTTC.